These T cell receptor beta chains were read from a single sample in a study of cytomegalovirus exposure and HLA in healthy donors. Method: immunoSEQ multiplex PCR; TCRdb's copy keeps in-frame clones and lacks some. The sample has around 100,000 clones; the top ten hold 0.55% to 0.6%. The sample taken for sequencing was PBMCs. The source of these receptors is a man in his forties or fifties in good health and CMV-seronegative. Both conserved end residues are trimmed from each CDR3. A D gene is named only where the DNA matches it firmly.

TRBD1	TRBV19	TRBJ2-7	ASSMAGTGAYEQY
NA	TRBV18	TRBJ1-2	ASSPRGEAYGYT
NA	TRBV15	TRBJ1-5	ATSGAGNQPQH
NA	TRBV27	TRBJ1-1	ASSFVTKGVYTEAF
NA	TRBV29-1	TRBJ1-1	SVQRRGEAF
TRBD2	TRBV15	TRBJ2-7	ATSRDRDGPTSGSYEQY
NA	TRBV27	TRBJ1-2	ASSRRSGGPGYT
NA	TRBV5-4	TRBJ1-1	ASSLGFRRMNTEAF
NA	TRBV15	TRBJ1-5	ATSRDRDSNQPQH
NA	TRBV7-2	TRBJ1-2	ASSLIIYGYT
NA	TRBV7-2	TRBJ2-5	ASSAPTQETQY
NA	TRBV15	TRBJ1-2	ATSRDLFGNYGYT
TRBD2	TRBV25-1	TRBJ2-1	ASSEDPLAVYNEQF
TRBD1	TRBV4-1	TRBJ2-7	ASSQAGTGAYEQY
TRBD2	TRBV2	TRBJ2-2	ACKNLAGATGELF
TRBD1	TRBV27	TRBJ1-1	ASSFTGTVEAF
NA	TRBV30	TRBJ1-4	AWTQNALRGADEKLF
TRBD1	TRBV11-2	TRBJ1-2	ASRRTGGNYGYT
NA	TRBV10-3	TRBJ2-1	AISESGGAVFEQF
TRBD1	TRBV9	TRBJ2-7	ASGDRVGEQY
TRBD1	TRBV6-6	TRBJ1-1	AIRTGNTEAF
NA	TRBV6-1	TRBJ2-7	ASGGSGTATYEQY
TRBD2	TRBV9	TRBJ2-3	ASSVKRGGTDTQY
TRBD1	TRBV5-1	TRBJ2-7	ASSSKGTGSRQY
TRBD1	TRBV9	TRBJ1-1	ASSTRTGENTEAF
TRBD1	TRBV7-9	TRBJ1-1	ASSLRTGQTEAF
NA	TRBV6-5	TRBJ2-3	ASSPPGLGTDTQY
NA	TRBV15	TRBJ1-3	ATSSGGASSGNTIY
NA	TRBV4-3	TRBJ2-6	ASSPSPALSGANVLT
NA	TRBV4-2	TRBJ1-1	ASSPTGSIEDTEAF
NA	TRBV7-2	TRBJ2-3	ASSLSNGWADTQY
NA	TRBV20-1	TRBJ1-3	SAVGNTIY
TRBD1	TRBV7-2	TRBJ2-1	ASSLDSRTGIANEQF
TRBD2	TRBV6-5	TRBJ2-7	ASSGTSGSHEQY
TRBD1	TRBV5-4	TRBJ2-7	ASSLPGQGAYEQY
NA	TRBV5-1	TRBJ2-5	ASSLAGTTQETQY
NA	TRBV25-1	TRBJ1-3	ASREAESISGNTIY
NA	TRBV15	TRBJ2-7	ATSREGNLYEQY
NA	TRBV5-1	TRBJ2-7	ASSLSWSAYEQY
NA	TRBV6-1	TRBJ1-2	ASSFGQSMVWT
NA	TRBV5-4	TRBJ1-1	ASSRFGDSDEAF
TRBD2	TRBV9	TRBJ2-5	ASSVGRRAGDPQETQY
TRBD1	TRBV29-1	TRBJ2-2	SVQGARTGELF
TRBD2	TRBV30	TRBJ2-7	AWGGLGGYEQY
TRBD1	TRBV9	TRBJ1-3	ASSVGQDRDSGNTIY
TRBD2	TRBV10-2	TRBJ2-7	ASSETSGRYEQY
NA	TRBV7-2	TRBJ2-1	ASSPPGSGSYNEQF
TRBD1	TRBV9	TRBJ2-7	ASSPRDRGHEQY
NA	TRBV19	TRBJ1-5	ASSIVGQGSVPQH
NA	TRBV27	TRBJ2-1	ATKKTARDEQF
TRBD1	TRBV5-4	TRBJ2-3	ASSSRDRGRQDTQY
TRBD1	TRBV5-5	TRBJ1-1	ASSLDRGGLGAF
TRBD1	TRBV5-8	TRBJ1-2	ASSLRDRVGYT
NA	TRBV19	TRBJ1-3	ASSPGDRRFGNTIY
NA	TRBV4-3	TRBJ2-4	ASSQDPRGRNIQY
TRBD1	TRBV19	TRBJ1-1	ASLQGAFRPVAEAF
TRBD2	TRBV7-7	TRBJ2-5	ASSHGLAGAQETQY